The rows below give T cell receptor beta chains drawn from one sample of a study of sequential checkpoint blockade in melanoma. Using immunoSEQ multiplex PCR, the repertoire was profiled, and TCRdb retains in-frame clones only, with some absent. The sample contains about 21,000 clones, 27% of which appear only once. This specimen consisted of tumor tissue (inferred from file names), obtained from a patient given nivolumab and ipilimumab in sequence. Receptors were obtained from a human donor with melanoma. CDR3s include the opening cysteine and the closing phenylalanine or tryptophan. D genes are given only for firm matches. Rows give clone size only sometimes, using once, few, many, or a class for an expanded clone.

cdr3_nt cdr3_aa d_call v_call clone_size j_call
TGTGCCAGCAGCTTAGACTCGTTCCGGACAGATACGCAGTATTTT CASSLDSFRTDTQYF - TRBV9 few TRBJ2-3
TGTGCCAGCTCAGGAGACAGGAACACTGAAGCTTTCTTT CASSGDRNTEAFF - TRBV18 few TRBJ1-1
TGTGCCAGTAGTCAGACAGACCGGAACACTGAAGCTTTCTTT CASSQTDRNTEAFF - TRBV19 - TRBJ1-1
TGTGCCAGCAAACCACAGGGTACAATTACCAATCAGCCCCAGCATTTT CASKPQGTITNQPQHF - TRBV28 - TRBJ1-5
TGTGCCAGCAGCTGGGACAGAACCGCGAACACCATATATTTT CASSWDRTANTIYF TRBD1 TRBV11-3 few TRBJ1-3
TGTGCCAGTAGTACAGGGGACAGTTCTGGAAACACCATATATTTT CASSTGDSSGNTIYF TRBD1 TRBV19 few TRBJ1-3
TGTGCTAGTGGTTTGCAGTCCGGGAACACCGGGGAGCTGTTTTTT CASGLQSGNTGELFF - TRBV12-5 - TRBJ2-2
TGTGCCAGTAGTAATGGCGGCCAGGTATTGTTT CASSNGGQVLF - TRBV19 few TRBJ1-1
TGTGCCAGCAGTCTAATACAGATCGAGCAGTACTTC CASSLIQIEQYF - TRBV9 - TRBJ2-7
TGTGCCAGCAGTTCCGGGCCCGGGACAGTGAACACTGAAGCTTTCTTT CASSSGPGTVNTEAFF TRBD1 TRBV6-8 few TRBJ1-1
TGTGCCAGTAGTATTGACAGGGGGGACTACGAGCAGTACTTC CASSIDRGDYEQYF TRBD1 TRBV19 once TRBJ2-7
TGTGCCAGCAGCTTAGTCGAGGGGCGGAGGTACAATGAGCAGTTCTTC CASSLVEGRRYNEQFF - TRBV13 many TRBJ2-1